These T cell receptor beta chains were read from a single sample in a study of T cells in Graves' hyperthyroidism and ophthalmopathy. TCRdb passed the multiplex PCR reads through MiXCR, listing each CDR3 protein once. The sample holds hundreds of thousands of distinct CDR3 sequences, under 25% seen once. The source material was blood. These receptors were obtained from a man under 40 with Graves' ophthalmopathy. Both conserved end residues are part of each CDR3. Fields, in order: D gene, J gene, V gene, clone size, CDR3 DNA, CDR3 protein. The D gene is left open where the match is weak. Rows give clone size only sometimes, using once, few, many, or a class for an expanded clone.

TRBD1,TRBJ1-3,TRBV6-2/TRBV6-3,few,TGTGCCAGCAGTTACTCGAGACAGGGGGCGCCGGGAAACACCATATATTTC,CASSYSRQGAPGNTIYF
TRBD2,TRBJ2-3,TRBV3-1,many,TGTGCCAGCAGCAGACTAGCGGGAGGGCCCTCGGATACGCAGTATTTT,CASSRLAGGPSDTQYF
NA,TRBJ1-1,TRBV4-1,NA,TGCGCCAGCAGCCAAGGGATCTTGGGGGCGCCCACTGAAGCTTTCTTT,CASSQGILGAPTEAFF
NA,TRBJ1-5,TRBV7-2,many,TGTGCCAGCAGTCGTCCGGGGGATCAGCCCCAGCATTTT,CASSRPGDQPQHF
TRBD1,TRBJ1-5,TRBV6-2/TRBV6-3,NA,TGTGCCAGCAGGTTAGGGGAACAGGGGAATCAGCCCCAGCATTTT,CASRLGEQGNQPQHF
NA,TRBJ2-7,TRBV3-1,many,TGTGCCAGCAGCCCAGGGGTAGCCGTCAACTACGAGCAGTACTTC,CASSPGVAVNYEQYF
NA,TRBJ1-1,TRBV12-3/TRBV12-4,many,TGTGCCAGCAGGGGCACAGGGTACACTGAAGCTTTCTTT,CASRGTGYTEAFF
NA,TRBJ2-7,TRBV20-1,few,TGCAGTGCTCAACAGGGAACGAGCTCCTACGAGCAGTACTTC,CSAQQGTSSYEQYF
NA,TRBJ2-1,TRBV18,many,TGTGCCAGCTCACCAGTCTTCAGGGATGAGCAGTTCTTC,CASSPVFRDEQFF
NA,TRBJ2-7,TRBV6-2/TRBV6-3,NA,TGTGCCAGCAGTGACACAGCCATACGAAGAGAGCAGTACTTC,CASSDTAIRREQYF
NA,TRBJ1-5,TRBV4-2,few,TGTGCCAGCAGCCAAGTCGGTAGAGTACAGGGAGTGGATCAGCCCCAGCATTTT,CASSQVGRVQGVDQPQHF
NA,TRBJ1-2,TRBV28,few,TGTGCCAGCAGTTTGTGGCAGGGCGGACTGGCATCTAACTATGGCTACACCTTC,CASSLWQGGLASNYGYTF
NA,TRBJ2-7,TRBV28,NA,TGTGCCACTAATCAGGGGGGCGGACTCTACGAGCAGTACTTC,CATNQGGGLYEQYF
TRBD2,TRBJ2-7,TRBV7-2,NA,TGTGCCATCCAAACCGGGGGGGGAGGCGTCCACGAGCAGTACTTC,CAIQTGGGGVHEQYF
TRBD1,TRBJ1-2,TRBV6-4,few,TGTGCCAGCACGAGGGACAGGGAAGTTGACGGCTACACCTTC,CASTRDREVDGYTF
NA,TRBJ2-3,TRBV7-6,NA,TGTGCCAGCAGCTTAGGGGAGGAAGATACGCAGTATTTT,CASSLGEEDTQYF
NA,TRBJ1-5,TRBV29-1,NA,TGCAGCGTTGAGTTGAGAGCTAATGATAGCAATCAGCCCCAGCATTTT,CSVELRANDSNQPQHF
NA,TRBJ2-2,TRBV28,many,TGTGCCAGCAGGCGGGACAACGCGAACACCGGGGAGCTGTTTTTT,CASRRDNANTGELFF
NA,TRBJ2-5,TRBV5-4,once,TGTGCCAGCAGCTTGGGGGCAGACGAGACCCAGTACTTC,CASSLGADETQYF
TRBD2,TRBJ2-3,TRBV20-1,NA,TGCAGTTGCCGGACTAGCGGGATAGTATTGCAGTATTTT,CSCRTSGIVLQYF
NA,TRBJ1-1,TRBV6-1,NA,TGTGCCAGCAGGAGTCATCCGAACGGGGGAAACACTGAAGCTTTCTTT,CASRSHPNGGNTEAFF
NA,TRBJ2-1,TRBV29-1,NA,TGCAGCGTTGAAGGAGTTATTGAGTCGGGGACGGCCCACTACAATGAGCAGTTCTTC,CSVEGVIESGTAHYNEQFF
NA,TRBJ1-2,TRBV5-1,many,TGCGCCAGCAGCTTGGATGCAGGACTCTATGGCTACACCTTC,CASSLDAGLYGYTF
NA,TRBJ2-5,TRBV5-1,NA,TGCGCCAGCAGCTCTAAAGGGGAGACCCAGTACTTC,CASSSKGETQYF
NA,TRBJ2-7,TRBV28,NA,TGTGCCAGCTTCCAACAGGGAAATCCCTACGAGCAGTACTTC,CASFQQGNPYEQYF
NA,TRBJ2-7,TRBV30,NA,TGTGCCTTCGCTCGGGACACCACCTACGAGCAGAACTTC,CAFARDTTYEQNF
NA,TRBJ2-5,TRBV19,few,TGTGCCAGTAGTATGGGGGCGTCGGCTAGCGGAGAGACCCAGTACTTC,CASSMGASASGETQYF
NA,TRBJ1-1,TRBV19,once,TGTGCCAGTAGTATAGGGGCAACTGAAGCTTTCTTT,CASSIGATEAFF